A single sample is the source of the 19 T cell receptor beta chains below, sequenced in a study of vaccination effects on CD4 cells after COVID-19 (dated by TCRdb to about 2022). The library was generated by the immunoSEQ multiplex PCR assay. Held by TCRdb, this immuneACCESS table contains in-frame sequences only and omits some clones. Under half of the omission traces to an unresolved V gene where checked; the cause of the rest is unknown. Here the sample has roughly 61,000 clones; 81% occur a single time. Under 3% of the sample belongs to the ten largest clones. These TCRs' antigens remain unknown. To identify antigen-specific CD4+ T cell clonotypes by their expansion, the ViraFEST assay first stimulated PBMC with viral peptide pools and then applied TCR sequencing. After about 9 days of culture, CD4+ T cells were isolated with the EasySep CD4+ T cell isolation kit. The input for sequencing was CD4+ T cells from PBMCs cultured with HCoV-229E spike peptides, taken before COVID-19 vaccination. The cell subset or site label on this specimen signifies: HCoV-229E spike overlapping peptide pool stimulation. These TCRs come from a human donor who received a COVID-19 vaccine.

The chain combines TRBV7-2 with TRBJ2-5; D not certain. CDR1 SGHTA and CDR2 FQGNSA come from the germline V gene. Trimming left V 5 bases short and J 5 bases short, with 6 bases between. The CDR3 spans 11 residues. CDR3 sequence: CASSPSETQYF. Here the CDR3 DNA reads TGTGCCAGCAGCCCCAGTGAGACCCAGTACTTC. The full variable domain, with the rest looked up from reference TRBV7-2 and TRBJ2-5, is GAGVSQSPSNKVTEKGKDVELRCDPISGHTALYWYRQSLGQGLEFLIYFQGNSAPDKSGLPSDRFSAERTGGSVSTLTIQRTQQEDSAVYLCASSPSETQYFGPGTRLLVL.

The chain combines TRBV2 with TRBJ2-3; no definite D call. The CDR3 consists of 14 residues. In germline, CDR1 is SNHLY, CDR2 FYNNEI. V was pared by 1 base and J by 0 bases, with 5 bases between. The CDR3 here is CASSEDQSTDTQYF. The CDR3 DNA follows: TGTGCCAGCAGTGAAGATCAGAGCACAGATACGCAGTATTTT.

The chain couples TRBV5-1 to TRBJ2-5; D not certain. V was clipped by 0 bases and J by 4 bases, with 7 bases between them. Per the germline V gene, CDR1 is SGHRS and CDR2 is YFSETQ. The CDR3 is 13 residues long. The CDR3 DNA is TGCGCCAGCAGCTTGGCACCTCTAGAGACCCAGTACTTC. Its translation: CASSLAPLETQYF.

The rearrangement uses TRBV19 and TRBJ1-5, with TRBD1 as a possible D gene (6 bases). The CDR3 has 15 amino acids. Germline CDR1 reads LNHDA; CDR2 reads SQIVND (reference sequence). Trimming removed 5 bases from V and 7 bases from J, with 18 bases in between. CDR3 sequence (DNA): TGTGCCAGTAGTCCAGGGGCATCAAAGGGGCAGCCCCAGCATTTT. Residues: CASSPGASKGQPQHF.

CDR3 in amino acids: CASSPRTYSTGELFF. In DNA, the CDR3 is TGTGCCAGCAGCCCCCGGACCTACAGCACCGGGGAGCTGTTTTTT. The chain has TRBV9 and TRBJ2-2; D call uncertain. Germline V gene data show CDR1 as SGDLS and CDR2 as YYNGEE. Trimming removed 4 bases at V and 4 bases at J, with 14 bases between. The CDR3 consists of 15 residues.

The chain has TRBV5-1 and TRBJ1-1, with 9 bases identical to TRBD1. The V gene's germline CDR1 is SGHRS and CDR2 YFSETQ. The CDR3 has 17 residues. V lost 4 bases to trimming and J lost 7 bases; unmatched junction nucleotides: 17. Here the CDR3 DNA reads TGCGCCAGCAGCCCGGGACAGGGTAGATGGGAACGTGTTGAAGCTTTCTTT. Amino acid sequence: CASSPGQGRWERVEAFF. Together with reference TRBV5-1 and TRBJ1-1, the CDR3 gives the full variable domain: KAGVTQTPRYLIKTRGQQVTLSCSPISGHRSVSWYQQTPGQGLQFLFEYFSETQRNKGNFPGRFSGRQFSNSRSEMNVSTLELGDSALYLCASSPGQGRWERVEAFFGQGTRLTVV.

This chain connects TRBV29-1 to TRBJ2-5; D ambiguous. In germline, CDR1 is SQVTM, CDR2 ANQGSEA. This CDR3 contains 13 residues. Trimming took off 1 base at V and 13 bases at J, with 19 bases between the two ends. CDR3 sequence reads: CSVEGLLLAQRYF. CDR3 nucleotide sequence: TGCAGCGTTGAAGGACTTCTCTTGGCCCAGAGGTACTTC.

V gene TRBV5-1 combines with J gene TRBJ1-4, with D hard to call. Trimming took 0 bases from V and 4 from J, leaving 10 bases between them. Looked up from germline, CDR1 is SGHRS and CDR2 is YFSETQ. The CDR3 covers 15 residues. CDR3 sequence (DNA): TGCGCCAGCAGCTTGGAGGGCAGTTATAATGAAAAACTGTTTTTT. It translates to CASSLEGSYNEKLFF.

The CDR3 here is CASSSTKAGTGGQETQYF. The CDR3 nucleotides read TGTGCCAGCAGTTCCACCAAGGCCGGGACAGGGGGACAAGAGACCCAGTACTTC. This chain uses TRBV28 with TRBJ2-5, with 11 bases matching TRBD1. CDR1 and CDR2 from the germline V gene are MDHEN and SYDVKM. The trim removed 4 bases at V and 2 bases at J, leaving 12 bases unmatched. The CDR3 has 18 amino acids.

The rearrangement links TRBV6-5 to TRBJ2-7; TRBD1 aligns across 9 bases. The CDR3 is made up of 14 amino acids. The germline CDR1 and CDR2 sequences are MNHEY and SVGAGI. V gave up 6 bases and J gave up 2 bases; unmatched junction bases: 5. The CDR3 DNA sequence: TGTGCCAGCAGCCAAGACAGGGGGACCTACGAGCAGTACGTC. Translated, it gives CASSQDRGTYEQYV.

The CDR3 reads CSASRTSGTYEQYV. The CDR3, as DNA: TGCAGTGCTAGTCGTACTAGCGGTACCTACGAGCAGTACGTC. The chain couples TRBV20-1 to TRBJ2-7, with 8 bases that match TRBD2. With 3 bases clipped from V and 2 bases from J, the junction kept 6 bases outside the gene matches. CDR3 length: 14 residues. Germline values: CDR1 DFQATT, CDR2 SNEGSKA (reference sequence).

J is TRBJ1-5 and V is TRBV24-1; no definite D call. CDR3 length: 14 amino acids. Germline V CDR1 and CDR2: KGHDR, SFDVKD. V shed 9 bases and J shed 3 bases, with 14 bases lying between them. Written as DNA, the CDR3 is TGTGCCACCTCTGAACGGGATCCCAATCAGCCCCAGCATTTT. Translating gives CATSERDPNQPQHF.

This clone showed up just a few times. The V call is TRBV27, the J call TRBJ1-3; a possible D gene is TRBD1 (5 bases). V was shortened by 3 bases and J by 0 bases, with 21 bases between the two germline ends. Germline V gene data show CDR1 as MNHEY and CDR2 as SMNVEV (reference sequence). This CDR3 contains 19 residues. The CDR3: CASSFQWPGGSSSGNTIYF. The CDR3 DNA reads TGTGCCAGCAGTTTCCAATGGCCGGGGGGGTCAAGCTCTGGAAACACCATATATTTT.

This clone was picked up a small number of times. The chain employs TRBV2 and TRBJ2-2; D not certain. CDR1 is SNHLY and CDR2 is FYNNEI in the germline V gene. The length of the CDR3 is 15 residues. V was shortened by 5 bases and J by 5 bases, with 15 bases between the two germline ends. CDR3 DNA sequence: TGTGCCAGCAGTATAATCCAGGCGGCGACCGGGGAGCTGTTTTTT. Protein product: CASSIIQAATGELFF.

This clone was seen a few times. This chain links TRBV4-1 with TRBJ1-2, with a tentative D call TRBD1 (6 bases). Germline V lookup: CDR1 MGHRA, CDR2 YSYEKL. V lost 1 base to trimming and J lost 5 bases, with 8 bases between them. There are 13 residues in the CDR3. Here the CDR3 reads CASSQGQGYGYTF. CDR3 DNA: TGCGCCAGCAGCCAAGGGCAGGGGTATGGCTACACCTTC.

The J gene is TRBJ1-2, the V gene TRBV28, with D perhaps matching TRBD1 (6 bases). Germline V gene sequence: CDR1 MDHEN, CDR2 SYDVKM. The CDR3 is made up of 16 amino acids. The V end lost 5 bases, the J end lost 0 bases, and 16 bases lay between the germline ends. CDR3 amino acids: CASSPATGRANYGYTF. CDR3 nucleotides: TGTGCCAGCAGTCCCGCGACAGGCCGAGCTAACTATGGCTACACCTTC.

This rearrangement joins TRBV6-5 to TRBJ2-5; 9 bases match TRBD1. The CDR3 totals 14 residues. Trimming removed 6 bases from V and 5 bases from J; junction bases left unmatched: 7. CDR1 is MNHEY and CDR2 is SVGAGI in the germline V gene. CDR3 amino acids: CASRLQGAGETQYF. In DNA form, the CDR3 reads TGTGCCAGCAGGTTACAGGGGGCTGGGGAGACCCAGTACTTC.

The gene calls are TRBV24-1 and TRBJ2-1, with D tentatively TRBD1 or TRBD2 (5 bases each). Trimming shortened V by 6 bases and J by 7 bases, and 18 bases separated the two germline ends. CDR1 KGHDR and CDR2 SFDVKD come from the germline V gene. This CDR3 has 15 amino acids. CDR3 sequence reads: CATSTGTMVQNEQFF. The CDR3 DNA sequence: TGTGCCACCAGTACCGGGACGATGGTACAAAATGAGCAGTTCTTC.

The chain employs TRBV6-2 or TRBV6-3 and TRBJ1-5, with D possibly being TRBD1 (5 bases). V was clipped by 6 bases and J by 0 bases, with 12 bases between them. Germline CDR1 MNHEY, CDR2 SVGEGT. The CDR3 contains 15 residues. CDR3 DNA sequence: TGTGCCAGCAGCGTAGGGACGGTTAGCAATCAGCCCCAGCATTTT. Translated: CASSVGTVSNQPQHF.